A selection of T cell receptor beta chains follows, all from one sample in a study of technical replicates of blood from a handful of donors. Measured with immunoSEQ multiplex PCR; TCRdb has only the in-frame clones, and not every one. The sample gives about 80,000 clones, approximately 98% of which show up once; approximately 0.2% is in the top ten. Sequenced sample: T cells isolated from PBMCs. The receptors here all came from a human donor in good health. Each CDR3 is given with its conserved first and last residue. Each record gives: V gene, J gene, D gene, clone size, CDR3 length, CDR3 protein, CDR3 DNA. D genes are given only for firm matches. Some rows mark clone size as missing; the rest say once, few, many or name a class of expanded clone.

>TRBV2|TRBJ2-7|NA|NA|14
CASREQTGSYEQYF
TGTGCCAGCAGGGAACAGACAGGATCCTACGAGCAGTACTTC
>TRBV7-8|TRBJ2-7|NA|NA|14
CASSLVSRDYEQYF
TGTGCCAGCAGCTTAGTATCCAGGGACTACGAGCAGTACTTC
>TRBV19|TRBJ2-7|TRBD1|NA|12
CASMGQGYEQYF
TGTGCCAGTATGGGACAGGGCTACGAGCAGTACTTC
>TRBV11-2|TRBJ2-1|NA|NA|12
CASSFNANEQFF
TGTGCCAGCAGCTTTAACGCGAATGAGCAGTTCTTC
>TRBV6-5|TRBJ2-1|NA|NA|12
CASSSDNNEQFF
TGTGCCAGCAGTTCGGACAACAATGAGCAGTTCTTC
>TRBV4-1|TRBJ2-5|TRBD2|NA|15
CASSQGLAGQETQYF
TGCGCCAGCAGCCAGGGACTAGCGGGCCAAGAGACCCAGTACTTC
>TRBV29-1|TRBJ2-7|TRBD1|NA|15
CSVEYRGQRSYEQYF
TGCAGCGTGGAGTACAGGGGGCAACGGTCCTACGAGCAGTACTTC
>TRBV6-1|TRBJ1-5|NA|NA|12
CAIQGVNQPQHF
TGTGCCATACAGGGAGTGAATCAGCCCCAGCATTTT
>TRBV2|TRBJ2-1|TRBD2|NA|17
CASSAKSGRSSYNEQFF
TGTGCCAGCAGTGCGAAGAGCGGGAGGAGCTCCTACAATGAGCAGTTCTTC
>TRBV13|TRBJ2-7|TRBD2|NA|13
CASMGGEAYEQYF
TGTGCCAGCATGGGGGGGGAGGCCTACGAGCAGTACTTC
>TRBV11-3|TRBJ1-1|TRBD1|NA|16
CASSSGQGSGDTEAFF
TGTGCCAGCAGCTCGGGACAGGGGTCGGGTGACACTGAAGCTTTCTTT
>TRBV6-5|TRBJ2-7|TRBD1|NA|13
CASRRTGGYEQYF
TGTGCCAGCAGAAGGACAGGGGGCTACGAGCAGTACTTC
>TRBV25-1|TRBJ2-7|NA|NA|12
CASSRESYEQYF
TGTGCCAGCAGTAGGGAGTCCTACGAGCAGTACTTC
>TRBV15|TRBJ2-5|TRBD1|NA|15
CATSPSRDRVQTQYF
TGTGCCACCAGCCCGAGCCGGGACAGGGTCCAGACCCAGTACTTC
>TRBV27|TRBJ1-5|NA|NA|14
CASSFGSFNQPQHF
TGTGCCAGCAGTTTTGGGAGCTTCAATCAGCCCCAGCATTTT
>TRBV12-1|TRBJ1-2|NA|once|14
CASSFRGTNYGYTF
TGTGCCAGCAGCTTTAGGGGGACTAACTATGGCTACACCTTC
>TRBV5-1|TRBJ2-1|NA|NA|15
CASSLSLRIYNEQFF
TGCGCCAGCAGCTTGTCCTTGCGGATCTACAATGAGCAGTTCTTC
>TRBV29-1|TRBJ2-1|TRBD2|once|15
CSVGPGREVNNEQFF
TGCAGCGTTGGGCCGGGGCGGGAGGTAAACAATGAGCAGTTCTTC
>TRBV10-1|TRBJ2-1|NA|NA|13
CASTADSYNEQFF
TGCGCCAGCACAGCGGACTCCTACAATGAGCAGTTCTTC
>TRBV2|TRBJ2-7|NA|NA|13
CASNEGRTYEQYF
TGTGCCAGCAATGAGGGGCGGACCTACGAGCAGTACTTC
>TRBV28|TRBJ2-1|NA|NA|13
CASSFQAHNEQFF
TGTGCCAGCAGTTTTCAGGCCCACAATGAGCAGTTCTTC
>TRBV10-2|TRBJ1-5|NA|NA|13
CASSDDTYQPQHF
TGCGCCAGCAGTGATGACACCTATCAGCCCCAGCATTTT
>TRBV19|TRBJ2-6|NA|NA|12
CASTSGANVLTF
TGTGCCAGTACCAGTGGGGCCAACGTCCTGACTTTC
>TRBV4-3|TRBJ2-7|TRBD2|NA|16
CASSQLSGTIAYEQYF
TGCGCCAGCAGCCAACTATCCGGGACTATAGCCTACGAGCAGTACTTC
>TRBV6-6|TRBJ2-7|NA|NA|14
CASSSRDSLFEQYF
TGTGCCAGCAGTTCACGGGACTCTCTTTTCGAGCAGTACTTC
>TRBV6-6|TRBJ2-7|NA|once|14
CASSSPDPRGEQYF
TGTGCCAGCAGTTCCCCCGACCCGCGCGGGGAGCAGTACTTC
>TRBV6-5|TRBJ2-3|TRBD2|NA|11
CASGGVDTQYF
TGTGCCTCGGGAGGTGTAGATACGCAGTATTTT